This T cell receptor beta chain was observed in a study of T cells after yellow fever vaccination. Notes on the study in general: A small share of clonotypes appeared in both CD4 and CD8 compartments. One caveat is that FACS-sorted repertoires could contain abundant clonotypes contaminating from the bulk population.

In this sample, this clonotype turned up many times. Its specificity is not known. 5'RACE template switching generated TCR cDNA, adding a universal primer site and UMIs. TCRdb re-analysed the 5' RACE reads in MiXCR, keeping a single row per CDR3 protein. Here the sample spans 140,000 to 150,000 distinct CDR3 sequences, roughly 6.7% being singletons. Germline trimming cut 0 bases from V and 5 bases from J; bases unmatched to any gene: 9. The germline V gene has CDR1 MNHEY and CDR2 SVGAGI. CDR3 length: 17 amino acids. Here the sequenced sample was CD4+ T cells sorted from PBMCs, taken 10 days after the yellow fever booster vaccination. The TCR comes from a young man who received the YFV17D yellow fever vaccine. The gene calls are TRBV6-5 and TRBJ2-1; 8 positions agree with TRBD2. The CDR3 spells CASSYSSASGFNNEQFF. The DNA for the CDR3 is TGTGCCAGCAGTTACTCCTCGGCTAGCGGGTTTAACAATGAGCAGTTCTTC.